This T cell receptor (beta chain) came from a study of OX40 agonist ivuxolimab in advanced cancers. Regarding the complete study: Ivuxolimab, which targeted the costimulatory receptor OX40 (CD134), was an agonistic, fully human IgG2 monoclonal antibody. Intravenous ivuxolimab was administered to patients every 2 weeks at six dose levels: 0.01, 0.1, 0.3, 1.5, 3 and 10 mg/kg. Among the roughly 50 dose-escalation patients, some 20 had hepatocellular carcinoma, roughly 15 melanoma, 9 renal cell carcinoma and 9 head and neck cancer. In the dose-escalation cohort, 82.7% of patients were male, and the mean age was approximately 60 years, with a range of about 23 to 85. Prior anti-PD-1, anti-PD-L1 or anti-CTLA-4 therapy was permitted, and approximately 39% of dose-escalation patients had received checkpoint inhibitors. Partial responses occurred in three dose-escalation patients, of whom one had hepatocellular carcinoma and two had cutaneous melanoma. The point of sequencing TCRbeta in the periphery was to test whether ivuxolimab changed TCR sequence diversity and drove clonal T-cell expansion. The paper describes the monotherapy dose-escalation part (N ≈ 52 patients) of the phase I trial of ivuxolimab.

In regard to this clone: Its antigen has not been determined. One end of the junction varies from germline; a read error may be responsible.

What the authors observed across the whole study: Antigen specificity was not determined for the clonally expanded peripheral T cells. Low levels of normalized T-cell clonal expansion were also shown by some nonresponding patients. In the 0.1-3.0 mg/kg groups, partial responders were among the patients with the lowest normalized peripheral clonal expansion, particularly in CD8+ T cells. At doses of 0.1 to 3.0 mg/kg, clonal expansion of both CD4+ and CD8+ T cells in blood was seen between baseline and week 6. On average, CD8+ T cells showed more expanded clones than CD4+ T cells after ivuxolimab.

Genomic DNA was extracted from sorted cells for sequencing of the TCRbeta CDR3 region. The immunoSEQ Assay was used for sequencing of TCRbeta CDR3 regions. TCRdb limited this immuneACCESS table to in-frame rearrangements with V and J called. A share of clones is missing; checked studies link under half to unresolved V genes, and the rest is unexplained. The sample contains more than 100,000 clones, 93% of them found a single time. Together, the top ten hold roughly 1% of the sample. The trial excluded patients who had a history of autoimmune disease or who were on systemic immunosuppression. Peripheral blood for TCR sequencing was collected from all dose cohorts at baseline, on cycle 4 day 1, and on cycle 7 day 1. The samples were drawn from a first-in-human, open-label, multicenter phase I dose-escalation trial of ivuxolimab. Adults with locally advanced or metastatic head and neck squamous cell, hepatocellular, melanoma or renal cell carcinoma were enrolled in the trial. CD4+ and CD8+ T cells were sorted separately from peripheral blood before TCR sequencing.

The TCR sequence derives from an adult with an advanced solid tumor such as melanoma, head and neck, liver or kidney cancer. Here the sequenced sample was CD4+ or CD8+ T cells sorted from blood, taken in a trial of the OX40 agonist ivuxolimab.

CDR3 reads: CATHPRRNPYKQYF. In nucleotide form, the sequence is TGTGCCACCCATCCTCGGCGGAATCCCTACAAGCAGTACTTC. The chain is encoded by TRBV6-1 joined to TRBJ2-7, with the D gene not clear enough to name. Inclusive of the bounding cysteine and phenylalanine, the CDR3 is 14 residues long. CDR3 DNA only is kept here, 42 bases in frame from base 1. CDR1 and CDR2, per the germline V gene, are MNHNS and SASEGT.